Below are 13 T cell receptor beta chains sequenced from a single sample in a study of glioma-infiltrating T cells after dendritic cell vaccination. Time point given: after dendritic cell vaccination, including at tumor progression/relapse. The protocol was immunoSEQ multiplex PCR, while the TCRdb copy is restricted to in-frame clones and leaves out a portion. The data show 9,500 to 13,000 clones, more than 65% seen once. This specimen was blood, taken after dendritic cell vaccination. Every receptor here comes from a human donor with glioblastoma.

CDR3: CASSSTGGNEQFF. The CDR3 DNA is TGTGCCAGCAGCTCAACAGGGGGCAATGAGCAGTTCTTC. The V gene is TRBV7-3, the J gene TRBJ2-1; 8 positions match TRBD1. Germline CDR1 reads SGHTA; CDR2 reads FQGTGA. V shed 4 bases, J shed 6 bases, and the junction held 2 bases outside the gene matches. This CDR3 is 13 amino acids long.

The CDR3, as DNA: TGCGCCAGCAGCAAAACGAGCGGGGGCCAAGAGACCCAGTACTTC. It is translated as CASSKTSGGQETQYF. The V gene is TRBV5-1, the J gene TRBJ2-5; 8 bases line up with TRBD2. Germline values: CDR1 SGHRS, CDR2 YFSETQ. Unmatched junction bases numbered 6, after V lost 4 bases and J lost 1 base. The CDR3 runs 15 residues.

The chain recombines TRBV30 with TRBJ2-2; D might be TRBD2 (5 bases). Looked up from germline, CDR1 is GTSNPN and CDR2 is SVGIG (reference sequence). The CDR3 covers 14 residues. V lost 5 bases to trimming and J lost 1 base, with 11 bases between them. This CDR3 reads CAWRRTENTGELFF. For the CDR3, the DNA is TGTGCCTGGCGACGGACTGAGAACACCGGGGAGCTGTTTTTT.

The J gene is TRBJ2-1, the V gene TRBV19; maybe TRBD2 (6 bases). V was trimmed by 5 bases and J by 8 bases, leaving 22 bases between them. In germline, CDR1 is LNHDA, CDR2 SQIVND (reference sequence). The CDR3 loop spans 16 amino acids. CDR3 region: CASSARGGATRDEQFF. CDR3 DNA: TGTGCCAGTAGTGCCCGAGGAGGGGCGACTAGGGATGAGCAGTTCTTC.

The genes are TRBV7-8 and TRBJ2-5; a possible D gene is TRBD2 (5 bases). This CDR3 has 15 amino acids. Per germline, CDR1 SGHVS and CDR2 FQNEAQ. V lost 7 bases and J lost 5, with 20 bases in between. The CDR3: CASIPLGTSGETQYF. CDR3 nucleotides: TGTGCCAGCATCCCATTGGGAACTAGTGGGGAGACCCAGTACTTC.

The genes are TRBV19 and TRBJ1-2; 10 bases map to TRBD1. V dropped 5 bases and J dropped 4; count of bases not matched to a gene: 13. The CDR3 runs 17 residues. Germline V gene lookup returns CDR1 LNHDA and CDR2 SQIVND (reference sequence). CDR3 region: CASSVAGTGVQSYGYTF. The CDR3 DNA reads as TGTGCCAGTAGTGTCGCCGGGACAGGGGTCCAGAGCTATGGCTACACCTTC. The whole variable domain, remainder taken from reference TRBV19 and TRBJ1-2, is DGGITQSPKYLFRKEGQNVTLSCEQNLNHDAMYWYRQDPGQGLRLIYYSQIVNDFQKGDIAEGYSVSREKKESFPLTVTSAQKNPTAFYLCASSVAGTGVQSYGYTFGSGTRLTVV.

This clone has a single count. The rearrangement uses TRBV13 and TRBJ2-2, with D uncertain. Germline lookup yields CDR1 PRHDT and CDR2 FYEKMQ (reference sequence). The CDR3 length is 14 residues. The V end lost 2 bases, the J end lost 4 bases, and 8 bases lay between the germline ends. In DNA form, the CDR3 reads TGTGCCAGCAGCTTATATGCGGTCACCGGGGAGCTGTTTTTT. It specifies CASSLYAVTGELFF.

The CDR3: CASSFFWEGLGEKLFF. CDR3 coding DNA: TGCGCCAGCAGCTTTTTTTGGGAGGGTCTCGGTGAAAAACTGTTTTTT. The V gene is TRBV5-1, the J gene TRBJ1-4; no definite D call. This CDR3 region has 16 residues. Germline V lookup: CDR1 SGHRS, CDR2 YFSETQ. V lost 2 bases and J lost 7, with 18 bases in between. The variable domain in full, completed from reference TRBV5-1 and TRBJ1-4, reads KAGVTQTPRYLIKTRGQQVTLSCSPISGHRSVSWYQQTPGQGLQFLFEYFSETQRNKGNFPGRFSGRQFSNSRSEMNVSTLELGDSALYLCASSFFWEGLGEKLFFGSGTQLSVL.

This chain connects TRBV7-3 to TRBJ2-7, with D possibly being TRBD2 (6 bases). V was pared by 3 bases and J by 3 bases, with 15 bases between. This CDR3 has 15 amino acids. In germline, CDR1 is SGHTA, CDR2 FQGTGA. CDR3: CASSFEPGGNYEQYF. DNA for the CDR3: TGTGCCAGCAGCTTTGAGCCCGGCGGGAACTACGAGCAGTACTTC.

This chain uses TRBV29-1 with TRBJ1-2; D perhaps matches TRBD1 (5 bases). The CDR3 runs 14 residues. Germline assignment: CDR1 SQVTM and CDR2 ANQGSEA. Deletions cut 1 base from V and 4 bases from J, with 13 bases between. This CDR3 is CSVEVQTEAYGYTF. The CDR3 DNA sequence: TGCAGCGTTGAAGTCCAGACAGAAGCCTATGGCTACACCTTC.

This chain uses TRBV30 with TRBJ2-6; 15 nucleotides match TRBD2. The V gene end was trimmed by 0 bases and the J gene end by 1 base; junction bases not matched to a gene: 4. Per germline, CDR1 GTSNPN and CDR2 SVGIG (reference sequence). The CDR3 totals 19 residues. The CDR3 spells CAWSVRTSGRASGANVLTF. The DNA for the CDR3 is TGTGCCTGGAGTGTCCGGACTAGCGGGAGGGCATCTGGGGCCAACGTCCTGACTTTC.

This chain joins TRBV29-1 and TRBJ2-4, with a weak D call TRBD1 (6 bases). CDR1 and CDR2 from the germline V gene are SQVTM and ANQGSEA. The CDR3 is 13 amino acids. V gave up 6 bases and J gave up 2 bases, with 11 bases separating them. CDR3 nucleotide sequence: TGCAGCGTCAGGACAGATTCCAAAAACATTCAGTACTTC. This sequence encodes CSVRTDSKNIQYF.

CDR3: CASRRTDSGANVLTF. In DNA, the CDR3 is TGTGCCAGCAGGCGCACCGACTCTGGGGCCAACGTCCTGACTTTC. The V gene is TRBV5-6, the J gene TRBJ2-6; D uncertain. Germline loops: CDR1 SGHDT, CDR2 YYEEEE. V was pared by 5 bases and J by 0 bases, with 9 bases between. This CDR3 contains 15 residues.